This is a list of T cell receptor beta chains from one sample in a study of radiotherapy plus CTLA-4 blockade in lung cancer. Here immunoSEQ multiplex PCR was the method, and the copy in TCRdb shows in-frame clones only, minus some. The sample consists of about 53,000 clones, roughly 84% of them appearing once. Sample: peripheral blood, taken from a patient treated with radiotherapy plus ipilimumab. The receptors come from a human donor with non-small cell lung cancer whose response to radiotherapy plus ipilimumab could not be evaluated. Both conserved end residues are part of each CDR3. A D gene is named only where the DNA matches it firmly. Some rows mark clone size as missing; the rest say once, few, many or name a class of expanded clone.

v_gene	j_gene	len	abundance	d_gene	CDR3nt	CDR3aa
TRBV10-3	TRBJ2-2	14	NA	TRBD1	TGTGCCATCGCAGGACAGGTGAACACCGGGGAGCTGTTTTTT	CAIAGQVNTGELFF
TRBV4-2	TRBJ2-7	16	NA	TRBD1	TGTGCCAGCAGCCAAGAAGGAATGGGACAGGACTTCGAGCAGTACTTC	CASSQEGMGQDFEQYF
TRBV27	TRBJ1-1	16	NA	NA	TGTGCCAGCAGTTCCCCCCGGGGAGGGAAAAACACTGAAGCTTTCTTT	CASSSPRGGKNTEAFF
TRBV28	TRBJ2-7	16	NA	TRBD1	TGTGCCAGCAGTTTAATTTCTCTGACAGGGGTCTACGAGCAGTACTTC	CASSLISLTGVYEQYF
TRBV5-3	TRBJ1-6	15	NA	NA	TGTGCCAGAAGCGCCTCCGGGGGAATGAATTCACCCCTCCACTTT	CARSASGGMNSPLHF
TRBV11-1	TRBJ2-2	16	NA	TRBD2	TGTGCCAGCAGCCCAGGACTAGCGGGGAACACCGGGGAGCTGTTTTTT	CASSPGLAGNTGELFF
TRBV4-3	TRBJ1-1	15	once	NA	TGCGCCAGCAGCCAAGGCCGAGGGGGGGGCACTGAAGCTTTCTTT	CASSQGRGGGTEAFF
TRBV28	TRBJ1-3	15	NA	TRBD1	TGTGCCAGCAGTTCCCCGGGACAGTTGAGAAACACCATATATTTT	CASSSPGQLRNTIYF
TRBV28	TRBJ2-7	15	NA	TRBD2	TGTGCCAGCAGAGTAGCGGGAGGAATAGCCTACGAGCAGTACTTC	CASRVAGGIAYEQYF
TRBV5-8	TRBJ1-2	13	few	TRBD1	TGTGCCAGCACCCAGGGGGCGCCTAGGGGCTACACCTTC	CASTQGAPRGYTF
TRBV6-5	TRBJ2-7	13	NA	NA	TGTGCCAGCAGTTTATCCGGGAGCTACGAGCAGTACTTC	CASSLSGSYEQYF
TRBV5-4	TRBJ2-2	14	NA	NA	TGTGCCAGCAGCTTAACAGGGAACACCGGGGAGCTGTTTTTT	CASSLTGNTGELFF
TRBV27	TRBJ2-1	15	NA	NA	TGTGCCAGCAGTTTAGCGGGACCCACCTACAATGAGCAGTTCTTC	CASSLAGPTYNEQFF
TRBV19	TRBJ1-5	15	NA	NA	TGTGCCAGTACCACAGTAGTTGGGGGGGATTTGGCCCAGCATTTT	CASTTVVGGDLAQHF
TRBV28	TRBJ2-2	20	NA	TRBD2	TGTGCCAGCAGTCCTAGTCCCGGGACTAGCGGGAAGGCGAGGACCGGGGAGCTGTTTTTT	CASSPSPGTSGKARTGELFF
TRBV7-2	TRBJ1-2	15	NA	TRBD1	TGTGCCAGCAGCTTGACAGGGGACAACTCCTATGGCTACACCTTC	CASSLTGDNSYGYTF
TRBV7-9	TRBJ2-7	15	once	TRBD1	TGTGCCAGCAGCCCCAGGGATCAGGGGGCGCGGGAGCAGTACTTC	CASSPRDQGAREQYF
TRBV7-3	TRBJ2-6	16	NA	TRBD1	TGTGCCAGCAGCTTAAGACAGGGAACTGGGGCCAACGTCCTGACTTTC	CASSLRQGTGANVLTF
TRBV28	TRBJ2-5	14	NA	NA	TGTGCCAGCAGTCACAACCCCGTCCAAGAGACCCAGTACTTC	CASSHNPVQETQYF
TRBV5-1	TRBJ2-3	12	NA	NA	TGCGCCAGCAGGGGAGCCCCAGATACGCAGTATTTT	CASRGAPDTQYF
TRBV30	TRBJ2-3	14	NA	TRBD2	TGTGCCTGGATGCGGGAGCGAAACACAGATACGCAGTATTTT	CAWMRERNTDTQYF
TRBV2	TRBJ2-5	15	once	NA	TGTGCCAGCAGTCGTAGGACTGAGCACCAAGAGACCCAGTACTTC	CASSRRTEHQETQYF
TRBV5-1	TRBJ2-1	15	NA	TRBD2	TGCGCCAGCAAGATTCTAGCGGGGAGATACAATGAGCAGTTCTTC	CASKILAGRYNEQFF
TRBV28	TRBJ2-3	11	NA	NA	TGTGCCAGCAGCAAGCCAAATACGCAGTATTTT	CASSKPNTQYF
TRBV5-8	TRBJ1-1	17	few	TRBD1	TGTGCCAGCCCTTCTGAACAGAGGGGGCCTATGAACACTGAAGCTTTCTTT	CASPSEQRGPMNTEAFF
TRBV30	TRBJ2-1	14	few	TRBD2	TGTGCCTGCACCGGGACTAGCGGTGACAATGAGCAGTTCTTC	CACTGTSGDNEQFF
TRBV2	TRBJ2-3	14	NA	TRBD2	TGTGCCAGCAGTGATTGGAGCGGGAGTCCTACTTGCTATTTT	CASSDWSGSPTCYF
TRBV21-1	TRBJ2-2	19	NA	NA	TGTGCCAGCAGCCACATCGGGACAGAAGGGCGAGGGGGGCCCGGGGAGCTGTTTTTT	CASSHIGTEGRGGPGELFF
TRBV6-1	TRBJ1-1	13	NA	NA	TGTGCCAGCAATCTTCGGGTGAACACTGAAGCTTTCTTT	CASNLRVNTEAFF
TRBV7-9	TRBJ2-3	15	NA	TRBD2	TGTGCCAGCAGCCCGGGACTAGCGACCACAGATACGCAGTATTTT	CASSPGLATTDTQYF
TRBV2	TRBJ1-1	12	NA	NA	TGTGCCAGCAGTGAAGTGGGCCCTGAAGCTTTCTTT	CASSEVGPEAFF
TRBV7-2	TRBJ2-2	14	NA	NA	TGTGCCAGCAGGGAGGGGATGAACACCGGGGAGCTGTTTTTT	CASREGMNTGELFF
TRBV5-1	TRBJ2-7	16	NA	TRBD2	TGCGCCAGCAGCACAGGCCGGGGGGATCCGACCTACGAGCAGTACTTC	CASSTGRGDPTYEQYF
TRBV27	TRBJ2-7	15	NA	TRBD1	TGTGCCAGCAGTCAAGCCCGGGACAGGGACCACGAGCAGTACTTC	CASSQARDRDHEQYF
TRBV6-1	TRBJ2-5	13	NA	NA	TGTGCCAGCGCGAGGGCTCTGCAAGAGACCCAGTACTTC	CASARALQETQYF
TRBV11-1	TRBJ2-7	13	NA	TRBD1	TGTGCCAGCAGCCCGGGACAGGTGGGCGAGCAGTACTTC	CASSPGQVGEQYF
TRBV4-2	TRBJ2-5	17	NA	TRBD2	TGTGCCAGCAGCCAAGTCCTAGCGGGAGGGTTGGGAGAGACCCAGTACTTC	CASSQVLAGGLGETQYF
TRBV30	TRBJ2-1	14	NA	TRBD2	TGTGCCTGGAGTGGCGGGAGGCGGGCTAATGAGCAGTTCTTC	CAWSGGRRANEQFF
TRBV9	TRBJ1-1	16	few	NA	TGTGCCAGCAGCCACGAATCGGCAGGGTTCAACACTGAAGCTTTCTTT	CASSHESAGFNTEAFF
TRBV2	TRBJ2-3	16	NA	NA	TGTGCCAGCGTTTCAGGGCGGCTACCAAGCACAGATACGCAGTATTTT	CASVSGRLPSTDTQYF
TRBV2	TRBJ2-1	15	NA	NA	TGTGCCAGCAGCCGTCCTCTTAGCGCCGACAATGAGCAGTTCTTC	CASSRPLSADNEQFF
TRBV29-1	TRBJ2-7	15	NA	NA	TGCAGCGTTGGGGGCGAGCAGGCGAGATCGTACGAGCAGTACTTC	CSVGGEQARSYEQYF
TRBV19	TRBJ1-2	17	NA	TRBD1	TGTGCCAGTAATCACGGACAGGCAATACCAACAAACTATGGCTACACCTTC	CASNHGQAIPTNYGYTF
TRBV13	TRBJ2-7	16	NA	TRBD1	TGTGCCAGCAGCTCAAACCGGGACAGGGCCTTCTACGAGCAGTACTTC	CASSSNRDRAFYEQYF
TRBV4-3	TRBJ2-5	13	NA	NA	TGCGCCAGCAGCAAGGGGATTGACGAGACCCAGTACTTC	CASSKGIDETQYF
TRBV4-1	TRBJ2-2	17	NA	TRBD1	TGCGCCAGCAGCCAACAAGGACAGGGTGGGCGGACCGGGGAGCTGTTTTTT	CASSQQGQGGRTGELFF
TRBV7-2	TRBJ2-1	14	NA	NA	TGTGCCAGCAGCTTAGAGAGGGCGGGCCCTGAGCAGTTCTTC	CASSLERAGPEQFF
TRBV11-2	TRBJ1-5	15	NA	TRBD1	TGTGCCAGCAGCTTGGGGACAGGGGGCTATCAGCCCCAGCATTTT	CASSLGTGGYQPQHF
TRBV9	TRBJ2-2	14	NA	NA	TGTGCCAGTTCCCCTGAAGGGGGGGCCGGGGAGCTGTTTTTT	CASSPEGGAGELFF
TRBV27	TRBJ2-6	15	NA	NA	TGTGCCAGCAGTCACCGCGGCTCTGGGGCCAACGTCCTGACTTTC	CASSHRGSGANVLTF